The clone carrying this T cell receptor (beta chain) came up a few times. These data come from a study of blood T cells in healthy people across ages. Primers used in a second PCR of roughly 7 to 12 cycles were a sample-barcoded 5' primer and a J-beta primer mix. TCRdb re-called the 5' RACE reads with MiXCR, one entry per CDR3 protein. The sample records 600,000 to 800,000 distinct CDR3 sequences, 45% to 60% being singletons. This CDR3 is built from 13 residues. CDR1 and CDR2 (germline): GTSNPN, SVGIG (reference sequence). Trimming cost V 2 bases and J 9 bases, with 11 bases left between them. J is TRBJ1-6 and V is TRBV30; D is uncertain. The sequence derives from a woman older than 75 in good health. The sequencing input was blood. The CDR3 region has the DNA TGTGCCTGGAGTTTGGTTCCACGTTCACCCCTCCACTTT. Residues: CAWSLVPRSPLHF.